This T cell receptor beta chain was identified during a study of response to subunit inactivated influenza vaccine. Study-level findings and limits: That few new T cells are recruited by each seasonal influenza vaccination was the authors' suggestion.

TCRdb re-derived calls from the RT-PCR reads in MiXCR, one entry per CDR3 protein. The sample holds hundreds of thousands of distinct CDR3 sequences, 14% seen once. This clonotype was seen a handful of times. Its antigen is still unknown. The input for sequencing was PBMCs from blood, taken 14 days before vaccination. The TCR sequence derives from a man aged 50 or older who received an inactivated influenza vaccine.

CDR3 region: CASSWSGNEQFF. Written as DNA, the CDR3 is TGTGCCAGCAGTTGGAGCGGCAATGAGCAGTTCTTC. The rearrangement uses TRBV12-3 or TRBV12-4 and TRBJ2-1, with a tentative D call TRBD2 (5 bases). This CDR3 comprises 12 residues. V was pared by 4 bases and J by 6 bases, with 7 bases between.